One and the same sample provided the 8 T cell receptor beta chains below, sequenced in a study of T cell responses to AZD1222 COVID-19 vaccine. Repertoires were generated with immunoSEQ multiplex PCR, while TCRdb's copy carries only in-frame clones and drops some. The table lists about 89,000 clones, 86% of them singletons. The source was peripheral blood, collected 28 days after the second AZD1222 dose. The receptors were gathered from an adult who received the AZD1222 COVID-19 vaccine.

The count of this clone is one. Here the CDR3 DNA reads TGTGCCAGTACTTACAGGCTAATGGGCACAGATACGCAGTATTTT. This sequence encodes CASTYRLMGTDTQYF. The chain has TRBV28 and TRBJ2-3; perhaps TRBD1 as D (5 bases). Germline lookup yields CDR1 MDHEN and CDR2 SYDVKM. The CDR3 consists of 15 residues. The V and J ends lost 9 bases and 1 base respectively, with 17 bases between them.

The chain combines TRBV9 with TRBJ2-7; D might be TRBD2 (6 bases). V gave up 0 bases and J gave up 6 bases, with 7 bases separating them. The CDR3 extends over 12 amino acids. Germline V lookup: CDR1 SGDLS, CDR2 YYNGEE. The CDR3 DNA follows: TGTGCCAGCAGCGTAGAAGCGGGCGAGCAGTACTTC. It codes for CASSVEAGEQYF.

V and J are TRBV12-3 or TRBV12-4 and TRBJ1-2; 10 nucleotides line up with TRBD1. The J segment lost 5 bases and the V segment lost 6 bases, leaving 3 bases of the junction unmatched. This CDR3 contains 13 residues. CDR3: CASRGQGSYGYTF. The CDR3 nucleotides read TGTGCCAGCAGGGGACAGGGGTCATATGGCTACACCTTC.

The CDR3 DNA follows: TGTGCCAGTAGTATAGATGAGGGAGTCAAAAACATTCAGTACTTC. Amino acids: CASSIDEGVKNIQYF. This rearrangement joins TRBV19 to TRBJ2-4; possibly TRBD2 for D (5 bases). Germline V CDR1 and CDR2: LNHDA, SQIVND (reference sequence). This CDR3 comprises 15 residues. The V gene lost 0 bases and the J gene lost 3 bases, with 9 bases spanning the gap.

The J gene is TRBJ1-5, the V gene TRBV10-3; 7 bases match TRBD1. Germline-derived CDR1 and CDR2 are ENHRY and SYGVKD. The CDR3 loop spans 14 amino acids. Germline trimming cut 0 bases from V and 4 bases from J; bases unmatched to any gene: 0. The CDR3 loop is CAISESRGNQPQHF. Written as DNA, the CDR3 is TGTGCCATCAGTGAGTCCAGGGGGAATCAGCCCCAGCATTTT.

The V call is TRBV6-1, the J call TRBJ2-5, with 9 bases that match TRBD1. Germline CDR1 reads MNHNS; CDR2 reads SASEGT. The junction had 4 bases not matched to a gene; V was cut back by 2 bases and J by 3 bases. The CDR3 covers 15 residues. CDR3 coding DNA: TGTGCCAGCAGTGAATTGACAGGGGGAAAAGAGACCCAGTACTTC. It encodes CASSELTGGKETQYF.

The chain is built from TRBV7-9 and TRBJ2-1; 8 nucleotides match TRBD2. Germline-derived CDR1 and CDR2 are SEHNR and FQNEAQ (reference sequence). V lost 2 bases, J lost 8 bases, and 14 bases stayed unmatched. The CDR3 consists of 17 residues. The CDR3 here is CASSLSRATSGDHEQFF. DNA for the CDR3: TGTGCCAGCAGCTTATCCCGAGCCACTAGCGGAGATCATGAGCAGTTCTTC.

The rearrangement joins TRBV11-3 to TRBJ2-1; 14 bases agree with TRBD2. The CDR3 has 16 residues. Germline values: CDR1 SGHNT, CDR2 YENEEA. The junction had 8 bases not matched to a gene; V was cut back by 6 bases and J by 7 bases. CDR3 nucleotide sequence: TGTGCCAGCAGTCAGACTAGCGGGGGGGCCGTGAATGAGCAGTTCTTC. Its translation: CASSQTSGGAVNEQFF. The whole variable domain, remainder taken from reference TRBV11-3 and TRBJ2-1, is EAGVVQSPRYKIIEKKQPVAFWCNPISGHNTLYWYLQNLGQGPELLIRYENEEAVDDSQLPKDRFSAERLKGVDSTLKIQPAELGDSAVYLCASSQTSGGAVNEQFFGPGTRLTVL.